The entry below describes one T cell receptor beta chain. CDR3 size: 19 residues. The V and J ends lost 0 bases and 8 bases, in that order; junction bases with no gene match: 11. CDR1 SGDLS and CDR2 YYNGEE come from the germline V gene. The data stem from a study of early T cells in non-severe SARS-CoV-2 infection. Overall study: Unsorted whole blood bulk RNA was sequenced, with unpaired chains.

As part of library construction, unique molecular identifiers were attached to individual cDNA molecules. TCRdb called the 5' RACE reads again in MiXCR, with one record for every CDR3 protein. There are 75,000 to 90,000 distinct CDR3 sequences in the sample; less than 8% occur only once, and about 7.8% lies in the top ten. The rearrangement joins TRBV9 to TRBJ2-1; 16 bases fit TRBD2. Sequenced input: whole blood. This TCR derives from an adult who was a healthcare worker with PCR-confirmed SARS-CoV-2 infection or an uninfected control (not recorded which). The CDR3 loop is CASSVGTGLAGGPYYEQFF. The CDR3 coding sequence is TGTGCCAGCAGCGTAGGGACGGGACTAGCGGGAGGGCCCTATTATGAGCAGTTCTTC.